This T cell receptor beta chain was sequenced for a study of cytomegalovirus exposure and HLA in healthy donors. Study results and caveats: Most subjects' HLA-A and HLA-B alleles were reportedly predicted from TCR beta sequences. The classifier reportedly diagnosed cytomegalovirus status with high sensitivity and specificity. According to an earlier analysis, most TCR beta V segments yielded productive rearrangements about 90% or about 30% of the time.

On this clone itself: Its target is unknown.

The ends were cut back, 3 bases at V and 5 bases at J, with 17 bases in the middle. This CDR3 spans 15 amino acids. Germline lookup yields CDR1 SGDLS and CDR2 YYNGEE. Primers: 60 Vbeta forward and 13 Jbeta reverse. This table comes from immunoSEQ multiplex PCR, and its TCRdb copy is limited to in-frame clones, with some not included. The sample contains around 150,000 clones, under 85% of which appear only once. This TCR derives from a woman aged 25 to 45 in good health and CMV-seronegative. Sequences were obtained from PBMCs. The V and J genes are TRBV9 and TRBJ1-1, with D possibly being TRBD1 (5 bases). CDR3: CASSAKQVIGTEAFF. CDR3 in DNA: TGTGCCAGCAGCGCGAAACAGGTGATCGGGACTGAAGCTTTCTTT. Together with reference TRBV9 and TRBJ1-1, the CDR3 gives the full variable domain: DSGVTQTPKHLITATGQRVTLRCSPRSGDLSVYWYQQSLDQGLQFLIQYYNGEERAKGNILERFSAQQFPDLHSELNLSSLELGDSALYFCASSAKQVIGTEAFFGQGTRLTVV.